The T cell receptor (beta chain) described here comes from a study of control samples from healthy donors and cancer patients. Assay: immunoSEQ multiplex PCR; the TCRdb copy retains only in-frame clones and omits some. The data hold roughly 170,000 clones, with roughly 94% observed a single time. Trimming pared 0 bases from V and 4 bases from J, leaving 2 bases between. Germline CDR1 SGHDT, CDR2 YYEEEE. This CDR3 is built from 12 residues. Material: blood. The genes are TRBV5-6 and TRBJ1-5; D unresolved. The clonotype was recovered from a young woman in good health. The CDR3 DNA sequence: TGTGCCAGCAGCTTGGGGAATCAGCCCCAGCATTTT. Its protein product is CASSLGNQPQHF. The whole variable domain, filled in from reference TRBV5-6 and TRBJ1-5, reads DAGVTQSPTHLIKTRGQQVTLRCSPKSGHDTVSWYQQALGQGPQFIFQYYEEEERQRGNFPDRFSGHQFPNYSSELNVNALLLGDSALYLCASSLGNQPQHFGDGTRLSIL.